These 15 T cell receptor beta chains were all obtained from the same sample, sequenced in a study of blood T cell repertoires in COVID-19. Here immunoSEQ multiplex PCR was the method, and the copy in TCRdb shows in-frame clones only, minus some. The data hold more than 150,000 clones, with approximately 86% observed a single time. What was sequenced was peripheral blood. These receptors originate from a man in his forties with active or convalescent COVID-19.

The V call is TRBV7-9, the J call TRBJ1-1; TRBD1 might be the D (5 bases). V lost 5 bases and J lost 3, with 16 bases in between. This CDR3 is built from 15 residues. The germline CDR1 and CDR2 sequences are SEHNR and FQNEAQ (reference sequence). The CDR3 nucleotides read TGTGCCAGCAGCCACGCAGCGGGGCGGGACACTGAAGCTTTCTTT. Residues: CASSHAAGRDTEAFF.

The chain joins TRBV11-3 to TRBJ2-6; D gene uncertain. In germline, CDR1 is SGHNT, CDR2 YENEEA. The CDR3 runs to 13 residues. The V end lost 5 bases, the J end lost 3 bases, and 5 bases lay between the germline ends. In DNA, the CDR3 is TGTGCCAGCAGCCCTTATGGGGCCAACGTCCTGACTTTC. This encodes CASSPYGANVLTF.

This clone appeared once. V gene TRBV10-2 combines with J gene TRBJ1-1; tentative D call: TRBD1 (6 bases). CDR3 size: 17 residues. The germline CDR1 and CDR2 sequences are WSHSY and SAAADI. The germline V and J ends were trimmed by 8 bases and 1 base, with 23 bases remaining between them. This CDR3 is CASAPRGARVGNTEAFF. As DNA, the CDR3 is TGCGCCAGCGCCCCGCGGGGGGCGAGAGTTGGGAACACTGAAGCTTTCTTT.

The rearrangement uses TRBV29-1 and TRBJ2-6, with D uncertain. The germline CDR1 and CDR2 sequences are SQVTM and ANQGSEA. This CDR3 comprises 15 residues. V shed 5 bases and J shed 0 bases, with 11 bases lying between them. As DNA, the CDR3 is TGCAGCGTTCGCTTTCAACTCTCTGGGGCCAACGTCCTGACTTTC. Its translation is CSVRFQLSGANVLTF. Full variable domain (missing parts from reference TRBV29-1 and TRBJ2-6): SAVISQKPSRDICQRGTSLTIQCQVDSQVTMMFWYRQQPGQSLTLIATANQGSEATYESGFVIDKFPISRPNLTFSTLTVSNMSPEDSSIYLCSVRFQLSGANVLTFGAGSRLTVL.

This clone was detected only a few times. The chain links TRBV7-8 to TRBJ2-7; D might be TRBD1 (5 bases). This CDR3 region has 15 residues. Germline-derived CDR1 and CDR2 are SGHVS and FQNEAQ. Trimming removed 7 bases from V and 1 base from J, with 17 bases in between. In nucleotides, the CDR3 is TGTGCCAGCATCGCCAGGGAAGGTCGATCCTACGAGCAGTACTTC. Its protein product is CASIAREGRSYEQYF.

The chain is built from TRBV4-1 and TRBJ2-4; D not certain. CDR1 MGHRA and CDR2 YSYEKL come from the germline V gene. Trimming took 0 bases from V and 0 from J, leaving 6 bases between them. There are 15 residues in the CDR3. The DNA for the CDR3 is TGCGCCAGCAGCCAAGAGGGCTTAGCCAAAAACATTCAGTACTTC. Amino acid sequence: CASSQEGLAKNIQYF.

V and J are TRBV7-6 and TRBJ2-5; TRBD2 matches at 10 bases. Germline V lookup: CDR1 SGHVS, CDR2 FNYEAQ. Trimming at V came to 5 bases and at J to 9 bases, leaving 18 bases not matched to a gene. This CDR3 has 17 amino acids. The CDR3 nucleotides read TGTGCCAGCAGCCCACGTCCTATCAGCGGGGGGGCCTTGTCCCAGTACTTC. Amino acids: CASSPRPISGGALSQYF. Complete variable domain (other parts from reference TRBV7-6 and TRBJ2-5): GAGVSQSPRYKVTKRGQDVALRCDPISGHVSLYWYRQALGQGPEFLTYFNYEAQQDKSGLPNDRFSAERPEGSISTLTIQRTEQRDSAMYRCASSPRPISGGALSQYFGPGTRLLVL.

The rearrangement uses TRBV2 and TRBJ2-3; weak D call: TRBD1 (6 bases). The V gene's germline CDR1 is SNHLY and CDR2 FYNNEI. The CDR3 has 15 amino acids. V lost 1 base and J 0 bases, leaving 8 bases between the germline ends. The CDR3 DNA reads TGTGCCAGCAGTGAAGGGGGGACAAGCACAGATACGCAGTATTTT. This translates into CASSEGGTSTDTQYF.

The V and J genes are TRBV19 and TRBJ1-3, with TRBD1 identical over 8 bases. The germline V gene has CDR1 LNHDA and CDR2 SQIVND (reference sequence). This CDR3 region has 14 residues. V shed 6 bases, J shed 3 bases, and the junction held 4 bases outside the gene matches. CDR3 DNA sequence: TGTGCCAGTAGCAGGGGGCTCGATGGAAACACCATATATTTT. Its protein product is CASSRGLDGNTIYF.

The V call is TRBV11-3, the J call TRBJ1-1, with a tentative D call TRBD1 (5 bases). CDR3 length: 15 amino acids. Germline V CDR1 and CDR2: SGHNT, YENEEA. V lost 3 bases and J 0 bases, leaving 11 bases between the germline ends. The CDR3 coding sequence is TGTGCCAGCAGCTTTCGGGCAGGGCTGAACACTGAAGCTTTCTTT. It yields the protein CASSFRAGLNTEAFF.

On this clone: Mismatch with germline at one junction end may stem from a read error. The chain is built from TRBV7-8 and TRBJ1-2; TRBD1 matches 7 bases. The CDR3 length is 15 residues. The germline V gene has CDR1 SGHVS and CDR2 FQNEAQ. CDR3 protein: CASTLGGGSYYGYTF. The CDR3 DNA reads TGTGCCAGCACCTTAGGAGGGGGCAGCTACTATGGCTACACCTTC.

This clone was detected a few times. The chain employs TRBV5-4 and TRBJ1-1; TRBD1 agrees at 7 bases. V was pared by 3 bases and J by 4 bases, with 3 bases of the junction left unmatched. CDR1 and CDR2 (germline): SGHNT, YYREEE (reference sequence). The CDR3 runs 13 residues. The CDR3 region is CASSSAGGTEAFF. The CDR3 region has the DNA TGTGCCAGCAGCTCCGCAGGGGGCACTGAAGCTTTCTTT.

This clone was seen only a few times. The gene calls are TRBV7-2 and TRBJ1-1; D is unresolved. Trimming shortened V by 5 bases and J by 0 bases, and 13 bases separated the two germline ends. Germline V gene data show CDR1 as SGHTA and CDR2 as FQGNSA. This CDR3 contains 15 residues. CDR3 nucleotide sequence: TGTGCCAGCAGCCCTAGCCGGGTGGTGAACACTGAAGCTTTCTTT. It is translated as CASSPSRVVNTEAFF.

V usage is TRBV5-4 and J usage is TRBJ2-3; possible D gene TRBD1, 6 bases. Trimming shortened V by 4 bases and J by 5 bases, and 20 bases separated the two germline ends. The CDR3 totals 16 residues. Germline V gene lookup returns CDR1 SGHNT and CDR2 YYREEE (reference sequence). The CDR3 loop is CASSRLQGTREDTQYF. CDR3 nucleotide sequence: TGTGCCAGCAGCCGACTTCAGGGGACCCGGGAAGATACGCAGTATTTT.

CDR3 amino acids: CASSSAGVYNEQFF. The CDR3 DNA is TGTGCCAGCAGCTCGGCAGGGGTGTACAATGAGCAGTTCTTC. The chain combines TRBV7-2 with TRBJ2-1; D is perhaps TRBD1 (6 bases). The germline CDR1 and CDR2 sequences are SGHTA and FQGNSA. Trimming shortened V by 4 bases and J by 4 bases, and 11 bases separated the two germline ends. CDR3 length: 14 residues.